These 16 T cell receptor beta chains were all obtained from the same sample, sequenced in a study of blood T cell repertoires in COVID-19. The method was immunoSEQ multiplex PCR; TCRdb's version includes in-frame clones alone and lacks a portion of them. The profile covers 50,000 to 65,000 clones, with approximately 86% appearing a single time and 3.5% taken by the ten largest. Sequences were obtained from peripheral blood. These TCRs come from a man between 45 and 60 years old with active COVID-19.

This clone is a singleton in its sample. The rearrangement joins TRBV7-2 to TRBJ2-3, with 7 bases fitting TRBD1. The CDR3 runs 16 residues. Germline V gives CDR1 SGHTA, CDR2 FQGNSA. Losses at the gene ends were 3 bases for V and 4 bases for J; bases not matched to a gene: 10. The CDR3 loop reads CASSLDFGQVPDTQYF. CDR3 DNA sequence: TGTGCCAGCAGCTTGGACTTCGGACAGGTCCCAGATACGCAGTATTTT.

This chain joins TRBV4-2 and TRBJ2-2, with a tentative D call TRBD2 (5 bases). The CDR3 consists of 16 residues. V was cut by 2 bases and J by 4 bases, with 14 bases left in between. The germline V gene has CDR1 LGHNA and CDR2 YNFKEQ. The CDR3 DNA sequence: TGTGCCAGCAGCCAACCAGGCGGGTCGAGCACCGGGGAGCTGTTTTTT. Its protein product is CASSQPGGSSTGELFF.

The chain combines TRBV6-5 with TRBJ1-3, with 7 bases identical to TRBD1. The trim removed 5 bases at V and 4 bases at J, leaving 8 bases unmatched. The CDR3 spans 15 residues. Germline assignment: CDR1 MNHEY and CDR2 SVGAGI. This CDR3 reads CASSRGGTVGNTIYF. The CDR3 nucleotides are TGTGCCAGCAGTAGAGGTGGGACAGTAGGAAACACCATATATTTT.

The chain joins TRBV5-4 to TRBJ1-1; no clear D gene. CDR3 size: 15 residues. Germline V gene sequence: CDR1 SGHNT, CDR2 YYREEE (reference sequence). The ends were cut back, 6 bases at V and 4 bases at J, with 19 bases in the middle. The CDR3, as DNA: TGTGCCAGCAACGGGAGGAAATCCGCGGTCACTGAAGCTTTCTTT. Translation gives CASNGRKSAVTEAFF.

The chain has TRBV6-5 and TRBJ1-5; D perhaps matches TRBD1 (5 bases). The CDR3 is made up of 16 amino acids. Germline V gene lookup returns CDR1 MNHEY and CDR2 SVGAGI. Deletions cut 0 bases from V and 4 bases from J, with 13 bases between. The CDR3 DNA reads as TGTGCCAGCAGTTACTCAATTACGGGGGGAAATCAGCCCCAGCATTTT. Protein product: CASSYSITGGNQPQHF.

This chain links TRBV6-5 with TRBJ1-1; TRBD1 matches 9 bases. This CDR3 region has 14 residues. J was trimmed by 5 bases and V by 8 bases; bases with no gene match: 9. From germline, CDR1 is MNHEY and CDR2 SVGAGI. The CDR3 DNA sequence: TGTGCCAGCTCCGAGACAGGGGGACGAACTGAAGCTTTCTTT. This gives the protein CASSETGGRTEAFF.

Here the CDR3 DNA reads TGTGCCTGGGGGAGGGGGGGGATAGATACGCAGTATTTT. Protein product: CAWGRGGIDTQYF. V gene TRBV30 combines with J gene TRBJ2-3; a possible D gene is TRBD2 (7 bases). CDR3 size: 13 residues. Germline CDR1 and CDR2: GTSNPN and SVGIG (reference sequence). V was clipped by 5 bases and J by 5 bases, with 14 bases between them.

This chain connects TRBV3-1 (or the pseudogene TRBV3-2) to TRBJ1-1, with a tentative D call TRBD1 (6 bases). Germline values: CDR1 LGHDT, CDR2 YNNKEL (reference sequence). Between the trimmed V and J ends, which lost 4 bases and 0 bases, there was a span of 21 bases. The length of the CDR3 is 18 residues. The DNA of the CDR3 is TGTGCCAGCAGCCGGGGGCGATCTTTTGTGACAATGAACACTGAAGCTTTCTTT. Translated: CASSRGRSFVTMNTEAFF.

The CDR3 region is CASSNDRFAYNEQFF. CDR3 sequence (DNA): TGTGCCAGCAGCAACGACAGATTCGCCTACAATGAGCAGTTCTTC. The genes are TRBV5-4 and TRBJ2-1, with D tentatively TRBD1 (5 bases). V shed 4 bases and J shed 2 bases, with 13 bases lying between them. Germline CDR1 and CDR2: SGHNT and YYREEE (reference sequence). The CDR3 is 15 residues long.

The chain joins TRBV9 to TRBJ1-2, with D unclear. Between the trimmed V and J ends, which lost 3 bases and 6 bases, there was a span of 12 bases. CDR3 length: 13 amino acids. CDR1 is SGDLS and CDR2 is YYNGEE in the germline V gene. CDR3 sequence reads: CASSGAWSDGYTF. CDR3 nucleotide sequence: TGTGCCAGCAGCGGGGCGTGGTCGGATGGCTACACCTTC.

The rearrangement uses TRBV27 and TRBJ1-1, with a weak D call TRBD1 (5 bases). CDR3 length equals 15 residues. V was shortened by 2 bases and J by 5 bases, with 15 bases between the two germline ends. CDR1 is MNHEY and CDR2 is SMNVEV in the germline V gene (reference sequence). The chain's CDR3 is CASSLSRTLGTEAFF. The CDR3 coding sequence is TGTGCCAGCAGTTTAAGCAGGACATTGGGGACTGAAGCTTTCTTT.

This chain uses TRBV6-2 or TRBV6-3 with TRBJ2-7; TRBD2 matches 8 bases. There are 15 residues in the CDR3. Trimming at V came to 5 bases and at J to 3 bases, leaving 9 bases not matched to a gene. CDR1 and CDR2 (germline): MNHEY, SVGEGT. The CDR3 protein is CASSHSAGAIYEQYF. The CDR3 DNA sequence: TGTGCCAGCAGTCATTCAGCGGGGGCCATCTACGAGCAGTACTTC.

The CDR3 protein is CASSQVVAGGPSRQYF. The DNA for the CDR3 is TGCGCCAGCAGCCAAGTAGTGGCGGGGGGCCCCTCGAGGCAGTACTTC. The chain uses TRBV4-1 and TRBJ2-7, with 8 bases that match TRBD2. Germline V gene data show CDR1 as MGHRA and CDR2 as YSYEKL. The CDR3 runs to 16 residues. V was clipped by 1 base and J by 9 bases; unmatched bases: 14.

The rearrangement joins TRBV6-2 or TRBV6-3 to TRBJ1-4, with D possibly being TRBD1 (6 bases). V was pared by 5 bases and J by 4 bases, with 14 bases between. The CDR3 has 15 amino acids. The V gene's germline CDR1 is MNHEY and CDR2 SVGEGT. CDR3: CASSIPTGINEKLFF. The DNA of the CDR3 is TGTGCCAGCAGTATCCCTACAGGGATTAATGAAAAACTGTTTTTT.

This chain links TRBV5-5 with TRBJ1-4; D is undetermined. The CDR3 length is 13 residues. CDR1 and CDR2 from the germline V gene are SGHKS and YYEKEE (reference sequence). Trimming pared 0 bases from V and 5 bases from J, leaving 5 bases between. CDR3 sequence (DNA): TGTGCCAGCAGCTTGGGGCAGAATGAAAAACTGTTTTTT. This gives the protein CASSLGQNEKLFF.

The count of this clone is one. V and J are TRBV5-1 and TRBJ2-1, with D hard to call. The germline V gene has CDR1 SGHRS and CDR2 YFSETQ. The V gene lost 2 bases and the J gene lost 6 bases, with 9 bases spanning the gap. CDR3 length: 13 residues. The CDR3 coding sequence is TGCGCCAGCAGCTTAAAAGCTCGCAATGAGCAGTTCTTC. It translates to CASSLKARNEQFF. Variable domain in full (rest from reference TRBV5-1 and TRBJ2-1): KAGVTQTPRYLIKTRGQQVTLSCSPISGHRSVSWYQQTPGQGLQFLFEYFSETQRNKGNFPGRFSGRQFSNSRSEMNVSTLELGDSALYLCASSLKARNEQFFGPGTRLTVL.